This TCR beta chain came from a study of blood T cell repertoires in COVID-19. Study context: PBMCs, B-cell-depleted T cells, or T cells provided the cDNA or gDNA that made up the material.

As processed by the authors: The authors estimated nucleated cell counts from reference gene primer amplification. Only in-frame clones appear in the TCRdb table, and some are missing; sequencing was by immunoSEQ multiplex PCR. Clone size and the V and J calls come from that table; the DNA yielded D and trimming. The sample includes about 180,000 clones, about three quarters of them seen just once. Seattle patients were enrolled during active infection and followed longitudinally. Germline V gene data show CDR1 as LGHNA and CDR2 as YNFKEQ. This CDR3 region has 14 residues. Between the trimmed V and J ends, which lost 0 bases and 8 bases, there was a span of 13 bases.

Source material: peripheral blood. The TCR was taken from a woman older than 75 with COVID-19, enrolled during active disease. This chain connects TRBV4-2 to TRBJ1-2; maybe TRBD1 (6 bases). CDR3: CASSQDLTRGGYTF. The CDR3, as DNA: TGTGCCAGCAGCCAAGATCTCACGAGGGGGGGCTACACCTTC.